These 5 T cell receptor beta chains came from one sample sequenced in a study of cytomegalovirus exposure and HLA in healthy donors. A multiplex PCR was run with 60 Vbeta primers and 13 Jbeta primers. Profiling relied on immunoSEQ multiplex PCR, and the TCRdb table lists in-frame clones only, not all of them. The sample lists about 150,000 clones; 80% were seen once. What was sequenced was PBMCs. The receptors were gathered from a man aged 30-40 years in good health and CMV-seropositive.

The V gene is TRBV29-1, the J gene TRBJ2-7; TRBD1 agrees at 8 bases. Unmatched junction bases numbered 9, after V lost 4 bases and J lost 4 bases. In germline, CDR1 is SQVTM, CDR2 ANQGSEA. The CDR3 has 14 amino acids. CDR3 in amino acids: CSVATGQVPYEQYF. In DNA, the CDR3 is TGCAGCGTTGCAACGGGACAGGTTCCTTACGAGCAGTACTTC.

In this sample, this clone turned up once. J is TRBJ2-5 and V is TRBV28; 7 bases line up with TRBD2. The J call may be in error: the DNA end matches TRBJ2-7 better. The CDR3 consists of 14 residues. CDR1 MDHEN and CDR2 SYDVKM come from the germline V gene. CDR3 DNA: TGTGCCAGCAGTTTATCCGTGGCTAGCGGCGAGCAGTACTTC. Encoded protein: CASSLSVASGEQYF.

This sequence joins TRBV9 and TRBJ2-2; 9 nucleotides agree with TRBD2. With V trimmed by 0 bases and J by 8 bases, 11 bases remained unmatched. The CDR3 runs 17 residues. CDR1 is SGDLS and CDR2 is YYNGEE in the germline V gene. This chain's CDR3 is CASSVVSGRWELGELFF. The CDR3 DNA sequence: TGTGCCAGCAGCGTAGTTAGCGGGAGATGGGAACTTGGGGAGCTGTTTTTT.

V usage is TRBV5-1 and J usage is TRBJ2-7; tentative D call: TRBD1 (6 bases). CDR3 length: 14 residues. The V gene lost 4 bases and the J gene lost 2 bases, with 13 bases spanning the gap. The germline gives CDR1 SGHRS, CDR2 YFSETQ. The CDR3 DNA follows: TGCGCCAGCAGCCCAGGACAGAGACCCTACGAGCAGTACTTC. This sequence encodes CASSPGQRPYEQYF.

This clone was seen just once. The chain links TRBV6-6 to TRBJ1-2, with unresolved D. V lost 8 bases, J lost 6 bases, and 16 bases lay in between. CDR1 MNHNY and CDR2 SVGAGI come from the germline V gene (reference sequence). CDR3 length equals 13 residues. CDR3 region: CASRVINYDGYTF. CDR3 in DNA: TGTGCCAGCCGGGTCATTAACTATGATGGCTACACCTTC.